This T cell receptor beta chain was retrieved from a study of T cell responses to AZD1222 COVID-19 vaccine. Study-wide findings and caveats: Spike was spanned by vaccine-associated CD4 TCRs, with dominance at 160-218 and 743-854.

There are 15 residues in the CDR3. V shed 2 bases and J shed 0 bases, with 8 bases lying between them. Germline loops: CDR1 MGHRA, CDR2 YSYEKL. The table came from immunoSEQ multiplex PCR; TCRdb's copy has only in-frame clones and leaves some out. In the table there are about 53,000 clones, approximately 84% of which are singletons. Concerning this clone: As yet, its antigen is unknown.

The rearrangement uses TRBV4-1 and TRBJ1-3; unclear D gene. This specimen consisted of peripheral blood, obtained on day 0 of AZD1222 vaccination. This TCR derives from an adult in good health. The CDR3 bases are TGCGCCAGCAGCCAACAGGAAAGCTCTGGAAACACCATATATTTT. Translated: CASSQQESSGNTIYF.